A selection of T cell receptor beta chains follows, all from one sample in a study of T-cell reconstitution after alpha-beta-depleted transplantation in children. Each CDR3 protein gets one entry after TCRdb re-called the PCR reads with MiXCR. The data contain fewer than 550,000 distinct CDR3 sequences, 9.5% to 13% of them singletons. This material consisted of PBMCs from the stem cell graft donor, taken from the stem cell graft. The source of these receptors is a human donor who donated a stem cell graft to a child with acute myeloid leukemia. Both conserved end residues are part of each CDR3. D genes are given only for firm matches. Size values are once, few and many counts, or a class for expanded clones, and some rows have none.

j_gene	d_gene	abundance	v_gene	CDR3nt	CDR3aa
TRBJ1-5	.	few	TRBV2	TGTGCCAGCAGCCGTTTCAATCAGCCCCAGCATTTT	CASSRFNQPQHF
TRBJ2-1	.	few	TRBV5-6	TGTGCCAGCAGCTTGTCCATCTGGGAACGGGACAATGACCAGTTCTTC	CASSLSIWERDNDQFF
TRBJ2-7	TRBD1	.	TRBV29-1	TGCAGCGTTGAAGAAGGGACAGGGCCCGCCGAGCAGTACTTC	CSVEEGTGPAEQYF
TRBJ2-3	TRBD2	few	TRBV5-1	TGCGCCAGCAGCTTTCTCTTAGCGGGGGAGCGAGATACGCAGTATTTT	CASSFLLAGERDTQYF
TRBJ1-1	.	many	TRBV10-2	TGCGCCACCTATCAGAACATGAACACTGAAGCTTTCTTT	CATYQNMNTEAFF
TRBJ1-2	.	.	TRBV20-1	TGCAGTGCTAGACCCCCCGGGGGGTCTAACTATGGCTACACCTTC	CSARPPGGSNYGYTF
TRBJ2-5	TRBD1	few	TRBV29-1	TGCAGCGTTGAAACCGGGACAGGGGTTGTAGAGACCCAGTACTTC	CSVETGTGVVETQYF
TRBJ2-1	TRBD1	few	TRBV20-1	TGCAGTGCTAGCGATCCAGACTTAACAGGGGGCAATGAGCAGTTCTTC	CSASDPDLTGGNEQFF
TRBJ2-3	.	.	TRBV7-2	TGTGCCAGCAGCCCCTGGTCTAGCACAGATACGCAGTATTTT	CASSPWSSTDTQYF
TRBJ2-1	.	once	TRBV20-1	TGCAGTGCTAGAGATCGGCGGGCTGATGGAAATGAGCAGTTCTTC	CSARDRRADGNEQFF
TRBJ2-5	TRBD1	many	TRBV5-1	TGCGCCAGCAGCTTCCCCAGGGGGCGCGAAGAGACCCAGTACTTC	CASSFPRGREETQYF
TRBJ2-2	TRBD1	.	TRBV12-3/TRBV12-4	TGTGCCAGCAGAGAGGGACAGACCGGGGAGCTGTTTTTT	CASREGQTGELFF
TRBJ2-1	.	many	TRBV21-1	TGTGCCAGCAGCAAATCGGGACAGGGTTTAGGAATCTCCTACAATGAGCAGTTCTTC	CASSKSGQGLGISYNEQFF
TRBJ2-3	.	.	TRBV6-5	TGTGCCAGCAGTTTAGGTCAGGGGGGACCTACAGATACGCAGTATTTT	CASSLGQGGPTDTQYF
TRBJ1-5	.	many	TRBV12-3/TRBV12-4	TGTGCCAGCAGTTTGACAGTTAGCAATCAGCCCCAGCATTTT	CASSLTVSNQPQHF
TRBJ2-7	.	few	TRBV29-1	TGCAGCGTCGAACCCGGGACCGGGAACGAGCAGTACTTC	CSVEPGTGNEQYF
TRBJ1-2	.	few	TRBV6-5	TGTGCCAGCAGTTACTACGGGGACTACACCTTC	CASSYYGDYTF
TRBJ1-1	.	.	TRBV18	TGTGCCAGCTCACCTCCTAGGGTTTTCACTGAAGCTTTCTTT	CASSPPRVFTEAFF
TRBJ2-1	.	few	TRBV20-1	TGCAGTGCTAGAGATATCTCCAGGGCGGATGAGCAGTTCTTC	CSARDISRADEQFF
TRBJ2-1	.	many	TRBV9	TGTGCCAGCAGCGTAGGGACCACGACAAATGAGCAGTTCTTC	CASSVGTTTNEQFF
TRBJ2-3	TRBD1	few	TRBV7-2	TGTGCCATAATGGGGGACAGGGGATCAGATACGCAGTATTTT	CAIMGDRGSDTQYF
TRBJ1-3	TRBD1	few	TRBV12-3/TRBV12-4	TGTGCCAGCAGTCAATCCAGTCGGGACAGATATTTT	CASSQSSRDRYF
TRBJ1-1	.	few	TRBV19	TGTGCCAGTAGTATACGGGAGAACACTGAAGCTTTCTTT	CASSIRENTEAFF
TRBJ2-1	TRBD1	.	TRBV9	TGTGCCAGCAGCGTAGGGGCCGGGACAGGGATCTCCTACAATGAGCAGTTCTTC	CASSVGAGTGISYNEQFF
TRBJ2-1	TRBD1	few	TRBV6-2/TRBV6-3	TGTGCCAGCAGTTACGGAGGGGACAGGGGATACAATGAGCAGTTCTTC	CASSYGGDRGYNEQFF
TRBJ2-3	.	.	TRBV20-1	TGCAGTGCTAGAGTCCCTCCGGGGTTACGGGGCACAGATACGCAGTATTTT	CSARVPPGLRGTDTQYF
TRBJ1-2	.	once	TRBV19	TGTGCCAGTAGCCCATGGCATGGCCCCTATGGCTACACCTTC	CASSPWHGPYGYTF
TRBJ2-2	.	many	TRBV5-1	TGCGCCAGCAGCCCTTGGACAGCGAACACCGGGGAGCTGTTTTTT	CASSPWTANTGELFF
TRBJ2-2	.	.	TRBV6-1	TGTGCCAGCTGCCCACACTCGAACACCGGGGAGCTGTTTTTT	CASCPHSNTGELFF
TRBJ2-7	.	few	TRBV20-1	TGCAGTGCACTCCGACAGAAGTTATACGAGCAGTACTTC	CSALRQKLYEQYF
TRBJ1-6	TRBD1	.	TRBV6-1	TGTGCCAGCAAGGGGACAGGGGATAGTAAACCCCTCCACTTT	CASKGTGDSKPLHF
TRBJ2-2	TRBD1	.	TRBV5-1	TGCGCCAGCAGCCCAGGGACAGATAACACCGGGGAGCTGTTTTTT	CASSPGTDNTGELFF
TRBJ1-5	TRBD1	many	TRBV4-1	TGCGCCAGCAGGGGGACAGGGAATAGCGAGCCCCAGCATTTT	CASRGTGNSEPQHF
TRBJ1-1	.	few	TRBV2	TGTGCCAGCATCAGTAGGATGGGCACTGAAGCTTTCTTT	CASISRMGTEAFF
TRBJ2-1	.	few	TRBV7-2	TGTGCCAGCAGGAGGGCGGGACAGAGCTACAATGAGCAGTTCTTC	CASRRAGQSYNEQFF
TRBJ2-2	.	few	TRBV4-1	TGCGCCAGCAGCCAATATGTAGGGCCCCCGGAGCTGTTTTTT	CASSQYVGPPELFF